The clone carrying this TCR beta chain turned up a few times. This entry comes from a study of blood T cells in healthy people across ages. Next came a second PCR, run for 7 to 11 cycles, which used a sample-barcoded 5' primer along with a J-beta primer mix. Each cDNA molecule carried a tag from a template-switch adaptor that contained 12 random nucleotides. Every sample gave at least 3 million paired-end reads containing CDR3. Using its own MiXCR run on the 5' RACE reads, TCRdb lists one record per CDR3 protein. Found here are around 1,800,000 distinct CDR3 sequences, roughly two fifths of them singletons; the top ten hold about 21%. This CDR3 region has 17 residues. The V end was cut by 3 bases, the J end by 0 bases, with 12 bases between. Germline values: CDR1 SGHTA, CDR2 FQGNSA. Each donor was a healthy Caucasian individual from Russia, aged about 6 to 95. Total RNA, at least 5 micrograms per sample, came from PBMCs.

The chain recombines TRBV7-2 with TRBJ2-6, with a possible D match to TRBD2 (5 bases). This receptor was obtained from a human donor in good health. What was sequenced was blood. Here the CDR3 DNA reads TGTGCCAGCAGCTTCCGGGCGGGTGTCTCTGGGGCCAACGTCCTGACTTTC. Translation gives CASSFRAGVSGANVLTF.